This T cell receptor beta chain was identified in a study of T cells in Graves' hyperthyroidism and ophthalmopathy. Study-wide findings and caveats: Blood shared most expanded thyroid clonotypes above 0.001.

V was pared by 4 bases and J by 4 bases, with 5 bases of the junction left unmatched. CDR1 is MDHEN, CDR2 SYDVKM, per germline. The CDR3 is 14 amino acids. This clonotype has only a few counts. Its specificity is unknown. From RNA transcripts, TCR beta CDR3 regions were amplified. The study used the HTBI primer set for a first-round RT-PCR of the TCR CDR3. TCRdb itself ran the multiplex PCR reads through MiXCR, one entry per CDR3 protein. The sample holds a few hundred thousand distinct CDR3 sequences; around 13% are singletons and the top ten take around 13%. This chain links TRBV28 with TRBJ1-2; TRBD1 matches at 8 bases. The sequencing sample was made of blood. The clonotype comes from a woman between 40 and 55 years old with Graves' hyperthyroidism. DNA for the CDR3: TGTGCCAGCAGTTCGACAGGGGATGGCTATGGCTACACCTTC. Its translation: CASSSTGDGYGYTF.